The 16 T cell receptor beta chains below come from one sample, sequenced in a study of control samples from healthy donors and cancer patients (dated by TCRdb to the early 2020s). Libraries were prepared through the immunoSEQ multiplex PCR assay. TCRdb provides this immuneACCESS table in a form limited to in-frame rearrangements. Some clones are lacking; in checked studies, under half of them reflect an unresolved V gene, and why the rest are absent is not known. The sample includes 90,000 or so clones, with roughly nine tenths observed a single time. The ten biggest clones cover approximately 15% of the sample. Sequences were obtained from blood. The receptors derive from a woman between 65 and 79 years old in good health.

The V and J genes are TRBV19 and TRBJ2-7; 10 nucleotides agree with TRBD1. This CDR3 comprises 13 residues. J lost 5 bases, V lost 6 bases, and 4 bases had no gene match. Per germline, CDR1 LNHDA and CDR2 SQIVND (reference sequence). CDR3 in DNA: TGTGCCAGTAGCCGGGACAGGGGCAACGAGCAGTACTTC. It specifies CASSRDRGNEQYF.

J is TRBJ1-2 and V is TRBV14, with a weak D call TRBD1 (5 bases). Looked up from germline, CDR1 is SGHDN and CDR2 is FVKESK. V was cut by 4 bases and J by 8 bases, with 20 bases left in between. CDR3 size: 15 residues. The CDR3 reads CASSPRGGGSSGYTF. CDR3 coding DNA: TGTGCCAGCAGCCCACGGGGCGGGGGATCGAGCGGCTACACCTTC.

This rearrangement joins TRBV10-2 to TRBJ1-5; 9 bases align to TRBD1. The germline V gene has CDR1 WSHSY and CDR2 SAAADI. The trim removed 6 bases at V and 6 bases at J, leaving 3 bases unmatched. The CDR3 has 13 amino acids. The DNA for the CDR3 is TGCGCCAGCAGGGGACAGGGAGGTCAGCCCCAGCATTTT. Protein product: CASRGQGGQPQHF.

The chain carries TRBV19 and TRBJ1-5, with D perhaps matching TRBD1 (6 bases). The CDR3 is made up of 16 amino acids. Germline V gene data show CDR1 as LNHDA and CDR2 as SQIVND (reference sequence). V lost 5 bases, J lost 2 bases, and 16 bases lay in between. CDR3 region: CASSHRDGLGNQPQHF. CDR3 bases: TGTGCCAGTAGTCACAGGGATGGTCTGGGCAATCAGCCCCAGCATTTT. The full variable domain, completed using reference TRBV19 and TRBJ1-5, is DGGITQSPKYLFRKEGQNVTLSCEQNLNHDAMYWYRQDPGQGLRLIYYSQIVNDFQKGDIAEGYSVSREKKESFPLTVTSAQKNPTAFYLCASSHRDGLGNQPQHFGDGTRLSIL.

V usage is TRBV15 and J usage is TRBJ1-1, with 8 nucleotides matching TRBD1. The CDR3 runs to 15 residues. Germline V gives CDR1 LNHNV, CDR2 YYDKDF (reference sequence). The ends lost 2 bases at V and 3 bases at J; junction bases unmatched: 5. The CDR3: CATSRPGGRHTEAFF. The CDR3 DNA reads as TGTGCCACCAGCAGACCAGGGGGCCGGCACACTGAAGCTTTCTTT.

This clone occurred once. V usage is TRBV6-5 and J usage is TRBJ2-5; TRBD1 matches 10 bases. The CDR3 covers 11 residues. Germline CDR1 reads MNHEY; CDR2 reads SVGAGI. V trimming: 6 bases; J trimming: 14 bases; junction bases outside the gene matches: 6. The CDR3 sequence: CASSARDRGYF. CDR3 DNA sequence: TGTGCCAGCAGCGCCCGGGACAGGGGATACTTC.

The chain links TRBV14 to TRBJ2-5; D tentatively fits TRBD1 or TRBD2 (5 bases each). CDR1 SGHDN and CDR2 FVKESK come from the germline V gene. V lost 1 base and J lost 3, with 12 bases in between. The CDR3 has 15 amino acids. DNA for the CDR3: TGTGCCAGCAGCCAAGTAGTTGGGGGAAAAGAGACCCAGTACTTC. Amino acids: CASSQVVGGKETQYF.

This chain connects TRBV7-9 to TRBJ1-1, with TRBD1 matching over 7 bases. With 4 bases clipped from V and 6 bases from J, the junction kept 17 bases outside the gene matches. The length of the CDR3 is 17 residues. Germline lookup yields CDR1 SEHNR and CDR2 FQNEAQ (reference sequence). CDR3 DNA: TGTGCCAGCAGCTCAGGAGGGGGCGCAAATTTGTTGGCTGAAGCTTTCTTT. Protein sequence: CASSSGGGANLLAEAFF.

This clone was counted between two and nine times. The chain uses TRBV7-6 and TRBJ2-7; 9 bases align to TRBD1. Germline loops: CDR1 SGHVS, CDR2 FNYEAQ. The V gene end was trimmed by 5 bases and the J gene end by 7 bases; junction bases not matched to a gene: 9. The CDR3 loop spans 14 amino acids. This CDR3 is CASSQSWTGEEQYF. Here the CDR3 DNA reads TGTGCCAGCAGCCAGTCCTGGACAGGGGAGGAGCAGTACTTC.

Written as DNA, the CDR3 is TGTGCCAGCAGAGGGACCGGGGAGCTGTTTTTT. This encodes CASRGTGELFF. V usage is TRBV28 and J usage is TRBJ2-2, with D hard to call. The V end was cut by 6 bases, the J end by 5 bases, with 4 bases between. The CDR3 covers 11 residues. The V gene's germline CDR1 is MDHEN and CDR2 SYDVKM. The whole variable domain, remainder taken from reference TRBV28 and TRBJ2-2, is DVKVTQSSRYLVKRTGEKVFLECVQDMDHENMFWYRQDPGLGLRLIYFSYDVKMKEKGDIPEGYSVSREKKERFSLILESASTNQTSMYLCASRGTGELFFGEGSRLTVL.

In regard to this clone: At the DNA level, this CDR3 is encoded by other sequences in the same sample as well. The CDR3 spells CASSLGGQGGNQPQHF. CDR3 bases: TGTGCCAGCAGCTTAGGTGGACAGGGTGGTAATCAGCCCCAGCATTTT. The V and J genes are TRBV7-2 and TRBJ1-5, with TRBD1 matching 8 bases. CDR3 length: 16 residues. Trimming took 1 base from V and 4 from J; bases not matched to a gene: 6. The V gene's germline CDR1 is SGHTA and CDR2 FQGNSA.

This CDR3 is CASSVVSNTGELFF. Written as DNA, the CDR3 is TGTGCCAGCAGCGTAGTGTCGAACACCGGGGAGCTGTTTTTT. The V gene is TRBV9, the J gene TRBJ2-2; D is ambiguous. The CDR3 sequence is 14 residues long. Germline CDR1 reads SGDLS; CDR2 reads YYNGEE. Trimming took 0 bases from V and 0 from J, leaving 3 bases between them.

This clone was detected once. The chain couples TRBV6-5 to TRBJ1-3; D ambiguous. From germline, CDR1 is MNHEY and CDR2 SVGAGI. This CDR3 region has 14 residues. The V and J ends lost 6 bases and 2 bases respectively, with 11 bases between them. The CDR3 DNA follows: TGTGCCAGCAGGCAAGATAGTACTGGAAACACCATATATTTT. This sequence encodes CASRQDSTGNTIYF.

The J gene is TRBJ2-2, the V gene TRBV11-2; D unresolved. V dropped 0 bases and J dropped 6 bases, with 8 bases sitting between them. The CDR3 consists of 14 residues. The germline V gene encodes CDR1 SGHAT and CDR2 FQNNGV. Written as DNA, the CDR3 is TGTGCCAGCAGCTTAGATAGGCGGTCCGGGGAGCTGTTTTTT. Amino acids: CASSLDRRSGELFF.

Points on this clone: Within the sample, other DNA sequences also encode this same CDR3. The V gene is TRBV10-1, the J gene TRBJ1-1, with TRBD1 matching over 9 bases. Germline CDR1 WNHNN, CDR2 SYGVQD (reference sequence). The CDR3 extends over 12 amino acids. V lost 2 bases, J lost 11 bases, and 3 bases stayed unmatched. The DNA of the CDR3 is TGCGCCAGCAGTGAGGGACAGGGGAAGGCTTTCTTT. Its protein product is CASSEGQGKAFF.

This rearrangement joins TRBV6-2 or TRBV6-3 to TRBJ1-1; D perhaps matches TRBD1 (5 bases). V shed 0 bases and J shed 1 base, with 12 bases lying between them. The CDR3 has 16 residues. The germline V gene has CDR1 MNHEY and CDR2 SVGEGT. The CDR3 bases are TGTGCCAGCAGTTACTCCGGGGGTGGAAGGAACACTGAAGCTTTCTTT. Translating it yields CASSYSGGGRNTEAFF.